This passage covers 27 T cell receptor beta chains from one sample sequenced in a study of blood T cell repertoires in COVID-19. The assay was immunoSEQ multiplex PCR, and TCRdb's table has in-frame clones only and misses some. The table has 140,000 to 150,000 clones, roughly 88% seen once. Source material: peripheral blood. The receptors stem from a woman in her sixties with COVID-19, enrolled during active disease.

This clone was recorded once. The DNA for the CDR3 is TGTGCCAGCAGCTCCCAGGGGATCAATAGCAATCAGCCCCAGCATTTT. This sequence encodes CASSSQGINSNQPQHF. The chain employs TRBV7-8 and TRBJ1-5; D may be TRBD1 (6 bases). The CDR3 length is 16 residues. Trimming stripped 4 bases from V and 0 bases from J, with 13 bases between. CDR1 SGHVS and CDR2 FQNEAQ come from the germline V gene.

The chain recombines TRBV6-5 with TRBJ1-1, with a weak D call TRBD1 (6 bases). The CDR3 sequence is 13 residues long. V was trimmed by 6 bases and J by 6 bases, leaving 14 bases between them. CDR1 is MNHEY and CDR2 is SVGAGI in the germline V gene. Here the CDR3 DNA reads TGTGCCAGCAGAATCGGACAGAGGTCTGAAGCTTTCTTT. Translation gives CASRIGQRSEAFF.

The chain recombines TRBV15 with TRBJ2-1; 12 nucleotides align to TRBD2. J lost 7 bases, V lost 0 bases, and 4 bases had no gene match. CDR1 is LNHNV and CDR2 is YYDKDF in the germline V gene (reference sequence). The length of the CDR3 is 16 residues. CDR3 in amino acids: CATSRDPSGGVNEQFF. Written as DNA, the CDR3 is TGTGCCACCAGCAGAGATCCTAGCGGGGGGGTAAATGAGCAGTTCTTC.

The rearrangement joins TRBV7-8 to TRBJ1-1, with 8 bases lining up with TRBD1. Germline V gives CDR1 SGHVS, CDR2 FQNEAQ. The junction had 4 bases not matched to a gene; V was cut back by 4 bases and J by 3 bases. This CDR3 comprises 14 residues. The CDR3 DNA reads TGTGCCAGCAGCTCTGGACAGGGCTACACTGAAGCTTTCTTT. Its translation is CASSSGQGYTEAFF.

The J gene is TRBJ2-3, the V gene TRBV7-6, with 10 bases fitting TRBD1. Germline V CDR1 and CDR2: SGHVS, FNYEAQ. The CDR3 contains 17 residues. V shed 5 bases, J shed 5 bases, and the junction held 13 bases outside the gene matches. The CDR3 spells CASSQSNSGTGVDTQYF. CDR3 in DNA: TGTGCCAGCAGCCAATCAAATTCCGGGACAGGGGTAGATACGCAGTATTTT.

The chain joins TRBV18 to TRBJ2-2; tentatively, D is TRBD1 (6 bases). Trimming stripped 6 bases from V and 3 bases from J, with 20 bases between. CDR3 size: 17 residues. Germline values: CDR1 KGHSH, CDR2 LQKENI. CDR3 nucleotides: TGTGCCAGCTCCCTATGGGACAAGTCGGATGACACCGGGGAGCTGTTTTTT. Amino acid sequence: CASSLWDKSDDTGELFF.

J is TRBJ2-3 and V is TRBV29-1; 7 bases line up with TRBD2. V dropped 5 bases and J dropped 5; count of bases not matched to a gene: 13. This CDR3 is 15 amino acids long. The germline V gene has CDR1 SQVTM and CDR2 ANQGSEA. CDR3 sequence (DNA): TGCAGCGTTTCCTCTGTGGAGCGGGGCGGAGATACGCAGTATTTT. This sequence encodes CSVSSVERGGDTQYF.

This chain connects TRBV2 to TRBJ1-2, with D possibly matching TRBD1 (5 bases). Per germline, CDR1 SNHLY and CDR2 FYNNEI. This CDR3 spans 12 amino acids. Trimming cost V 5 bases and J 9 bases, with 13 bases left between them. The CDR3 is CASSWGSLSYTF. In DNA form, the CDR3 reads TGTGCCAGCAGTTGGGGCAGCCTCAGCTACACCTTC.

The chain is built from TRBV19 and TRBJ1-6; D gene unclear. The CDR3 spans 17 residues. Germline V lookup: CDR1 LNHDA, CDR2 SQIVND (reference sequence). V lost 3 bases and J lost 3, with 15 bases in between. CDR3 sequence (DNA): TGTGCCAGTAGTATCGGCGACACCCCTTACTATAATTCACCCCTCCACTTT. Residues: CASSIGDTPYYNSPLHF.

V and J are TRBV4-3 and TRBJ1-4, with D perhaps matching TRBD1 (5 bases). CDR1 is LGHNA and CDR2 is YSLEER in the germline V gene. Trimming shortened V by 5 bases and J by 4 bases, and 14 bases separated the two germline ends. CDR3 length: 15 amino acids. The CDR3 here is CASSLETAYNEKLFF. In DNA, the CDR3 is TGCGCCAGCAGCTTAGAGACAGCATATAATGAAAAACTGTTTTTT.

V and J are TRBV25-1 and TRBJ1-1; no firm D call. Trimming stripped 2 bases from V and 6 bases from J, with 10 bases between. There are 13 residues in the CDR3. Germline lookup yields CDR1 MGHDK and CDR2 SYGVNS. CDR3 region: CASSETGRAEAFF. In nucleotides, the CDR3 is TGTGCCAGCAGTGAAACTGGGAGGGCTGAAGCTTTCTTT. The whole variable domain, filled in from reference TRBV25-1 and TRBJ1-1, reads EADIYQTPRYLVIGTGKKITLECSQTMGHDKMYWYQQDPGMELHLIHYSYGVNSTEKGDLSSESTVSRIRTEHFPLTLESARPSHTSQYLCASSETGRAEAFFGQGTRLTVV.

The chain employs TRBV9 and TRBJ2-1; D possibly corresponds to TRBD2 (5 bases). Germline loops: CDR1 SGDLS, CDR2 YYNGEE. With 4 bases removed from V and 10 bases from J, the gap between germline ends came to 9 bases. The CDR3 has 11 amino acids. CDR3 sequence (DNA): TGTGCCAGCAGCTCCCGCGGGGAGCAGTTCTTC. Encoded protein: CASSSRGEQFF.

This clone was observed a single time. The chain uses TRBV27 and TRBJ1-6; 9 bases map to TRBD1. CDR3 length equals 14 residues. J lost 10 bases, V lost 5 bases, and 6 bases had no gene match. Germline CDR1 is MNHEY and CDR2 is SMNVEV (reference sequence). The CDR3 is CASSPQGQGSPLHF. The CDR3, as DNA: TGTGCCAGCAGTCCTCAAGGACAGGGGTCACCCCTCCACTTT.

This chain links TRBV10-3 with TRBJ1-2; D might be TRBD1 (5 bases). The V and J ends lost 4 bases and 3 bases respectively, with 21 bases between them. This CDR3 region has 17 residues. Germline V gene lookup returns CDR1 ENHRY and CDR2 SYGVKD. CDR3 sequence: CAISVGRGAEGDYGYTF. CDR3 nucleotides: TGTGCCATCAGTGTGGGGAGGGGAGCCGAAGGGGACTATGGCTACACCTTC.

The V gene is TRBV12-5, the J gene TRBJ2-5, with TRBD1 matching over 9 bases. The CDR3 has 15 amino acids. CDR1 is LGHNT and CDR2 is FRNRAP in the germline V gene. J lost 4 bases, V lost 6 bases, and 9 bases had no gene match. Written as DNA, the CDR3 is TGTGCTAGTGGAACCGGACAGGGGTCGCGAGAGACCCAGTACTTC. Its translation: CASGTGQGSRETQYF.

The V and J genes are TRBV4-3 and TRBJ1-2; possibly TRBD1 for D (5 bases). Looked up from germline, CDR1 is LGHNA and CDR2 is YSLEER. The CDR3 covers 16 residues. Trimming shortened V by 0 bases and J by 5 bases, and 16 bases separated the two germline ends. The CDR3 is CASSQEYVVSGYGYTF. The CDR3 DNA is TGCGCCAGCAGCCAAGAGTACGTGGTGTCAGGGTATGGCTACACCTTC.

This clone was recorded a few times. The gene calls are TRBV15 and TRBJ1-3; no clear D gene. Germline V gives CDR1 LNHNV, CDR2 YYDKDF (reference sequence). With 4 bases removed from V and 5 bases from J, the gap between germline ends came to 6 bases. The CDR3 is 12 residues long. CDR3 residues: CATSKPRNTIYF. The CDR3, as DNA: TGTGCCACCAGCAAGCCCCGAAACACCATATATTTT.

V gene TRBV5-4 combines with J gene TRBJ1-4; 8 nucleotides agree with TRBD1. Looked up from germline, CDR1 is SGHNT and CDR2 is YYREEE (reference sequence). CDR3 size: 15 residues. The trim removed 2 bases at V and 6 bases at J, leaving 6 bases unmatched. This CDR3 is CASSFMDREDEKLFF. CDR3 sequence (DNA): TGTGCCAGCAGCTTTATGGACAGGGAAGATGAAAAACTGTTTTTT.

V usage is TRBV5-1 and J usage is TRBJ1-1; perhaps TRBD1 as D (5 bases). Trimming took 7 bases from V and 3 from J, leaving 10 bases between them. Germline lookup yields CDR1 SGHRS and CDR2 YFSETQ. The CDR3 contains 12 residues. CDR3 in amino acids: CASSGGDTEAFF. The CDR3, as DNA: TGCGCCAGCTCCGGGGGGGACACTGAAGCTTTCTTT.

The J gene is TRBJ2-7, the V gene TRBV19, with D unclear. CDR1 is LNHDA, CDR2 SQIVND, per germline (reference sequence). The V and J ends lost 4 bases and 0 bases respectively, with 10 bases between them. The CDR3 has 14 amino acids. The CDR3 sequence is CASSRSTNSYEQYF. The CDR3 nucleotides read TGTGCCAGTAGTAGGAGTACTAACTCCTACGAGCAGTACTTC.

V is TRBV11-2 and J is TRBJ2-1; weak D call: TRBD1 (6 bases). Trimming took off 5 bases at V and 8 bases at J, with 19 bases between the two ends. Per the germline V gene, CDR1 is SGHAT and CDR2 is FQNNGV. The CDR3 sequence is 15 residues long. The CDR3 nucleotides are TGTGCCAGCAGCGGGCAGGGGCTGGCATTCGATGAGCAGTTCTTC. This translates into CASSGQGLAFDEQFF.

V and J are TRBV3-1 (or the pseudogene TRBV3-2) and TRBJ2-5; no definite D call. Germline V gene data show CDR1 as LGHDT and CDR2 as YNNKEL (reference sequence). CDR3 size: 15 residues. Trimming left V 4 bases short and J 2 bases short, with 14 bases between. The CDR3 DNA is TGTGCCAGCAGCCTAAGGCGGCTGAATCAAGAGACCCAGTACTTC. This codes for CASSLRRLNQETQYF.

V is TRBV4-2 and J is TRBJ1-2; no clear D. Trimming left V 3 bases short and J 4 bases short, with 6 bases between. The V gene's germline CDR1 is LGHNA and CDR2 YNFKEQ. The CDR3 runs to 12 residues. The CDR3 protein is CASSHRSYGYTF. In DNA, the CDR3 is TGTGCCAGCAGCCATAGATCCTATGGCTACACCTTC.

The genes are TRBV2 and TRBJ2-7; 8 nucleotides line up with TRBD2. V dropped 4 bases and J dropped 3; count of bases not matched to a gene: 5. CDR3 length: 14 residues. Per germline, CDR1 SNHLY and CDR2 FYNNEI. The CDR3 DNA reads as TGTGCCAGCAGTGGGTCAAGCGGGGGCTACGAGCAGTACTTC. It encodes CASSGSSGGYEQYF.

This chain links TRBV15 with TRBJ2-1; D gene uncertain. V lost 3 bases and J 5 bases, leaving 14 bases between the germline ends. This CDR3 contains 15 residues. From germline, CDR1 is LNHNV and CDR2 YYDKDF (reference sequence). CDR3 loop: CATSRELDSDNEQFF. The CDR3 DNA sequence: TGTGCCACCAGCAGGGAGCTGGATTCGGACAATGAGCAGTTCTTC.

V gene TRBV19 combines with J gene TRBJ1-6, with a weak D call TRBD1 (5 bases). The CDR3 runs to 15 residues. CDR1 is LNHDA and CDR2 is SQIVND in the germline V gene (reference sequence). V lost 1 base and J 8 bases, leaving 12 bases between the germline ends. The CDR3 bases are TGTGCCAGTAGTATAGTAGTGACAGCAGATTCACCCCTCCACTTT. It yields the protein CASSIVVTADSPLHF.

The V gene is TRBV19, the J gene TRBJ1-2; D remains unclear. V was trimmed by 7 bases and J by 0 bases, leaving 3 bases between them. CDR1 LNHDA and CDR2 SQIVND come from the germline V gene (reference sequence). This CDR3 has 11 amino acids. CDR3 bases: TGTGCCAGTACTACTAACTATGGCTACACCTTC. Translating gives CASTTNYGYTF.